This note documents a single TCR beta chain sequence. The data belong to a study of CD8 T cells in ankylosing spondylitis. MiXCR was run by TCRdb on the 5' RACE reads, yielding one entry per CDR3 protein. Among roughly 100,000 distinct CDR3 sequences listed, more than 20% were seen once. This TCR was recovered from a male donor with ankylosing spondylitis. The source material was synovial fluid, either unsorted or a sorted T cell fraction (not recorded which).

In DNA, the CDR3 is TGCAGCGTGGGATTTGAAGCTACCGGGGAGCTGTTTTTT. Its translation: CSVGFEATGELFF. The genes are TRBV29-1 and TRBJ2-2; D is uncertain. This CDR3 spans 13 amino acids. Germline V gene data show CDR1 as SQVTM and CDR2 as ANQGSEA. With 6 bases removed from V and 5 bases from J, the gap between germline ends came to 13 bases.